This T cell receptor (beta chain) came from a study of cytomegalovirus exposure and HLA in healthy donors. Concerning this clone itself: What it binds is unknown.

PCR used 60 Vbeta primers and 13 Jbeta primers. Clones were read by immunoSEQ multiplex PCR, and TCRdb kept only the in-frame ones, dropping some. The repertoire consists of some 99,000 clones, with roughly three quarters occurring once and the leading ten covering 1.5% to 2.5%. Points from the study as a whole: In a later analysis, TCR beta V- and J-gene trimming was associated with a missense DCLRE1C variant. A later analysis showed TCR association rates differing by HLA locus, peaking at DRB1 and lowest at HLA-C.

CDR1 is MNHEY and CDR2 is SVGAGI in the germline V gene. V lost 9 bases to trimming and J lost 4 bases; unmatched junction nucleotides: 6. The CDR3 length is 13 residues. Sequencing was carried out using PBMCs. This rearrangement joins TRBV6-5 to TRBJ1-5; 7 nucleotides match TRBD1. The receptor was isolated from a man aged 40-50 years in good health and CMV-seronegative. CDR3 bases: TGTGCCAGTAAGACAGGGCCGAATCAGCCCCAGCATTTT. Protein product: CASKTGPNQPQHF.